Here is one TCR beta chain with its context. The table came from immunoSEQ multiplex PCR; TCRdb's copy has only in-frame clones and leaves some out. In the table there are approximately 23,000 clones, less than 95% of which are singletons. This specimen comes from a study of T cell changes during pregnancy in multiple sclerosis. The CDR3 spans 14 residues. Germline CDR1 MNHEY, CDR2 SVGAGI. The V segment lost 5 bases and the J segment 4 bases; nucleotides outside the gene matches: 5. The receptor was isolated from a female donor in good health, enrolled as a control in a pregnancy study. Sample: CD4+ T cells from peripheral blood mononuclear cells, taken in the third trimester of pregnancy. The chain employs TRBV6-5 and TRBJ1-3, with 7 bases matching TRBD1. The CDR3, as DNA: TGTGCCAGCAGTACAGGGGCTTTGGGAAACACCATATATTTT. This translates into CASSTGALGNTIYF.